The rows below give T cell receptor beta chains drawn from one sample of a study of blood T cell repertoires in COVID-19. Generated by immunoSEQ multiplex PCR, the TCRdb table keeps only in-frame clones and is missing some. The sample consists of over 200,000 clones, 75% to 90% of them appearing once. The sample was peripheral blood. The receptors stem from a man in his 60s who had recovered from COVID-19. Each CDR3 is given with its conserved first and last residue. The D gene is left open where the match is weak. Some rows mark clone size as missing; the rest say once, few, many or name a class of expanded clone.

J	D	V	size	CDR3	DNA
TRBJ2-1	TRBD1	TRBV5-4	.	CASSSGTGRYNEQFF	TGTGCCAGCAGCTCCGGGACAGGGAGGTACAATGAGCAGTTCTTC
TRBJ1-5	TRBD1	TRBV2	.	CASSRGSYNQPQHF	TGTGCCAGCAGCAGGGGGTCATACAATCAGCCCCAGCATTTT
TRBJ2-5	TRBD2	TRBV9	.	CASSVGLAGGVTQETQYF	TGTGCCAGCAGCGTAGGACTAGCGGGGGGCGTCACTCAAGAGACCCAGTACTTC
TRBJ2-3	TRBD2	TRBV6-2/TRBV6-3	.	CASSSNLLAGGPDTQYF	TGTGCCAGCAGTTCCAACCTCCTAGCGGGAGGGCCAGATACGCAGTATTTT
TRBJ2-5	TRBD1	TRBV11-1	.	CASSTRQGARETQYF	TGTGCCAGCAGCACCCGACAGGGGGCGCGGGAGACCCAGTACTTC
TRBJ2-4	TRBD2	TRBV29-1	.	CSVDISGGYTKNIQYF	TGCAGCGTAGATATTAGCGGGGGGTATACCAAAAACATTCAGTACTTC
TRBJ1-5	TRBD1	TRBV19	.	CASRAGTGGYQPQHF	TGTGCCAGTAGGGCCGGGACAGGGGGCTATCAGCCCCAGCATTTT
TRBJ1-5	TRBD1	TRBV30	.	CAWNSGTGNQPQHF	TGTGCCTGGAATTCCGGGACAGGGAATCAGCCCCAGCATTTT
TRBJ1-5	TRBD1	TRBV29-1	once	CSVSGDRAGQPQHF	TGCAGCGTGAGTGGCGACAGGGCTGGTCAGCCCCAGCATTTT
TRBJ1-6	.	TRBV5-1	.	CASSPGTVNWVNSPLHF	TGCGCCAGCAGCCCCGGGACTGTAAATTGGGTAAATTCACCCCTCCACTTT
TRBJ2-5	.	TRBV19	.	CASSIALLGAQYF	TGTGCCAGTAGTATAGCACTCCTCGGGGCCCAGTACTTC
TRBJ2-5	TRBD1	TRBV5-4	.	CASSLGGTGGETQYF	TGTGCCAGCAGCTTGGGCGGGACAGGGGGAGAGACCCAGTACTTC
TRBJ2-5	.	TRBV5-1	few	CASSYRLGETQYF	TGCGCCAGCAGCTACCGACTTGGGGAGACCCAGTACTTC
TRBJ1-1	.	TRBV15	.	CATSRDLVSGTEAFF	TGTGCCACCAGCAGAGATTTGGTTAGTGGCACTGAAGCTTTCTTT
TRBJ2-2	TRBD1	TRBV4-2	.	CASSQESGGGTGELFF	TGTGCCAGCAGCCAAGAGTCAGGGGGCGGGACCGGGGAGCTGTTTTTT
TRBJ1-3	.	TRBV18	once	CASKKSSGNTIYF	TGTGCCAGCAAGAAGAGCTCTGGAAACACCATATATTTT
TRBJ1-6	.	TRBV2	.	CASSETKDLGPLHF	TGTGCCAGCAGCGAGACTAAAGACTTGGGGCCCCTCCACTTT
TRBJ1-1	.	TRBV6-5	.	CATARGAMNTEAFF	TGTGCCACCGCCCGGGGGGCCATGAACACTGAAGCTTTCTTT
TRBJ1-4	.	TRBV24-1	.	CATSDRRGTNEKLFF	TGTGCCACCAGTGATCGTAGGGGAACTAATGAAAAACTGTTTTTT
TRBJ2-1	TRBD2	TRBV11-3	.	CASSPGLAGGSNEQFF	TGTGCCAGCAGCCCGGGACTAGCGGGAGGGTCAAATGAGCAGTTCTTC
TRBJ1-3	.	TRBV5-1	.	CASSSDSPVVSGNTIYF	TGCGCCAGCAGCTCTGACTCACCAGTAGTCTCTGGAAACACCATATATTTT
TRBJ2-7	TRBD1	TRBV5-1	few	CASSKDRAYEQYF	TGCGCCAGCAGTAAGGACAGGGCCTACGAGCAGTACTTC
TRBJ2-7	.	TRBV27	.	CASSFRTPIYEQYF	TGTGCCAGCAGTTTCCGGACACCAATCTACGAGCAGTACTTC
TRBJ1-2	.	TRBV5-1	.	CASSPAFGGFNGYTF	TGCGCCAGCAGTCCGGCGTTCGGGGGGTTTAATGGCTACACCTTC
TRBJ2-7	.	TRBV21-1	once	CASSKGVADPYEQYF	TGTGCCAGCAGCAAGGGTGTAGCCGACCCCTACGAGCAGTACTTC
TRBJ2-7	.	TRBV6-5	.	CASTPRGSRSYEQYF	TGTGCCAGCACACCGAGAGGGAGCCGCTCCTACGAGCAGTACTTC
TRBJ2-3	.	TRBV4-1	.	CASRSEGSRVQGDTQYF	TGCGCCAGCAGATCGGAAGGCTCGCGGGTTCAAGGAGATACGCAGTATTTT
TRBJ2-2	TRBD1	TRBV5-4	.	CASSLVGRGRTGELFF	TGTGCCAGCAGCTTGGTGGGCAGGGGGCGAACCGGGGAGCTGTTTTTT
TRBJ1-3	TRBD1	TRBV5-4	.	CASSRDRASGNTIYF	TGTGCCAGCAGCAGGGACAGGGCCTCTGGAAACACCATATATTTT
TRBJ1-5	.	TRBV19	.	CASSQGSNQPQHF	TGTGCCAGTAGCCAGGGGAGCAATCAGCCCCAGCATTTT
TRBJ2-5	.	TRBV6-2/TRBV6-3	.	CASSAEGLVYEAQYF	TGTGCCAGCAGTGCGGAGGGACTGGTCTATGAGGCCCAGTACTTC
TRBJ2-1	TRBD2	TRBV20-1	.	CSASNRGGRGDEQFF	TGCAGTGCTAGTAATCGAGGCGGGAGAGGGGATGAGCAGTTCTTC
TRBJ2-2	TRBD1	TRBV30	.	CAWGQGTGELFF	TGTGCCTGGGGACAGGGCACCGGGGAGCTGTTTTTT
TRBJ2-3	.	TRBV4-1	.	CASSLAVSLDTQYF	TGCGCCAGCAGCCTAGCTGTCAGCTTAGATACGCAGTATTTT
TRBJ1-2	.	TRBV29-1	.	CSVMNDRYYGYTF	TGCAGCGTGATGAACGACAGATACTATGGCTACACCTTC
TRBJ1-1	.	TRBV19	.	CASSYNLNTEAFF	TGTGCCAGTAGCTATAACCTGAACACTGAAGCTTTCTTT
TRBJ2-3	TRBD2	TRBV6-4	.	CASSVAGGPGDTQYF	TGTGCCAGCAGTGTAGCGGGAGGGCCAGGAGATACGCAGTATTTT
TRBJ2-7	.	TRBV19	.	CASSTLDGGEQYF	TGTGCCAGTAGTACCCTGGACGGCGGGGAGCAGTACTTC
TRBJ1-5	.	TRBV9	.	CASSLWGLQPQHF	TGTGCCAGCAGCCTGTGGGGGCTGCAGCCCCAGCATTTT
TRBJ2-5	TRBD2	TRBV7-9	.	CASSLGTSYETQYF	TGTGCCAGCAGCTTAGGGACTAGCTACGAGACCCAGTACTTC
TRBJ1-5	.	TRBV7-7	.	CASSTDRTRNQPQHF	TGTGCTAGCAGCACCGACAGGACTCGGAATCAGCCCCAGCATTTT
TRBJ2-3	TRBD2	TRBV5-1	.	CASRAGMSTDTQYF	TGCGCCAGCAGAGCGGGAATGAGCACAGATACGCAGTATTTT
TRBJ2-7	.	TRBV7-8	.	CASSPTRRASYEQYF	TGTGCCAGCAGCCCGACGAGGCGGGCCTCCTACGAGCAGTACTTC